This TCR beta chain was recorded in a study of T cells in Graves' hyperthyroidism and ophthalmopathy. Germline CDR1 MDHEN, CDR2 SYDVKM. The CDR3 sequence is 14 residues long. V was clipped by 6 bases and J by 6 bases; unmatched bases: 9. A word on this clonotype: Its target is unknown.

Findings and limits, study-wide: Clonotypes that were expanded in thyroid above 0.001 mostly appeared in blood too.

Amplified TCR beta CDR3 regions derived from RNA transcripts. HTBI primers were the set used in a first-round RT-PCR of the TCR CDR3. TCRdb re-derived calls from the multiplex PCR reads in MiXCR, one entry per CDR3 protein. Among hundreds of thousands of distinct CDR3 sequences, roughly 14% were seen once, and the ten largest hold almost 8%. Patients were aged 18 to 65, had disease duration under 2 months, and had newly diagnosed hyperthyroidism. For the diagnoses, clinical symptoms, serum thyroxine and TRAb, thyroid ultrasound and orbital computed tomography were used. Sequenced input: blood. The sequence was collected from a woman between 18 and 30 years old with Graves' hyperthyroidism. The J gene is TRBJ2-7, the V gene TRBV28, with 9 bases lining up with TRBD2. The CDR3, as DNA: TGTGCCAGCAGCACAGGGGCTAGCGGGGCCGAGCAGTACTTC. It codes for CASSTGASGAEQYF.